Below, 13 T cell receptor beta chains from the same sample are listed, as sequenced in a study of shared clonotypes between healthy human individuals. Naive CD8 cells were CD45RO-negative, positively selected for CCR7, excluding terminally differentiated effector memory CD45RA+ cells. The method was immunoSEQ multiplex PCR; TCRdb's version includes in-frame clones alone and lacks a portion of them. The table includes about 2.1 million clones, about 94% detected once. The source material was naive CD8+ T cells from PBMCs. The receptors come from a man between 18 and 29 years old in good health. Some clones in this sample may be carry-over from other donors' samples.

The CDR3 nucleotides are TGTGCCAGCAGTTACTCAAGGGACAGGGGGTTCGAGCAGTACTTC. Translation: CASSYSRDRGFEQYF. The chain employs TRBV6-5 and TRBJ2-7; 11 bases match TRBD1. The germline CDR1 and CDR2 sequences are MNHEY and SVGAGI. The CDR3 spans 15 residues. The V and J ends lost 0 bases and 6 bases, in that order; junction bases with no gene match: 4.

This clone appeared once. V usage is TRBV7-9 and J usage is TRBJ2-5; the D gene is possibly TRBD2 (6 bases). The CDR3 is 15 residues long. V dropped 1 base and J dropped 3 bases, with 12 bases sitting between them. The germline CDR1 and CDR2 sequences are SEHNR and FQNEAQ (reference sequence). The CDR3 DNA sequence: TGTGCCAGCAGCTTAGTCGGAGGGCTGGAAGAGACCCAGTACTTC. Its translation is CASSLVGGLEETQYF. Full variable domain (rest looked up from reference TRBV7-9 and TRBJ2-5): DTGVSQNPRHKITKRGQNVTFRCDPISEHNRLYWYRQTLGQGPEFLTYFQNEAQLEKSRLLSDRFSAERPKGSFSTLEIQRTEQGDSAMYLCASSLVGGLEETQYFGPGTRLLVL.

The rearrangement links TRBV13 to TRBJ2-7; the match to TRBD1 covers 8 bases. CDR3 length: 14 amino acids. The V segment lost 3 bases and the J segment 3 bases; nucleotides outside the gene matches: 4. Germline V gene sequence: CDR1 PRHDT, CDR2 FYEKMQ (reference sequence). Written as DNA, the CDR3 is TGTGCCAGCAGCTTGGGGACAGGCCTCTACGAGCAGTACTTC. Amino acid sequence: CASSLGTGLYEQYF. Together with reference TRBV13 and TRBJ2-7, the CDR3 gives the full variable domain: AAGVIQSPRHLIKEKRETATLKCYPIPRHDTVYWYQQGPGQDPQFLISFYEKMQSDKGSIPDRFSAQQFSDYHSELNMSSLELGDSALYFCASSLGTGLYEQYFGPGTRLTVT.

The rearrangement uses TRBV15 and TRBJ2-2, with D possibly called TRBD1 or TRBD2 (5 bases each). Germline values: CDR1 LNHNV, CDR2 YYDKDF (reference sequence). The length of the CDR3 is 17 residues. The V gene lost 4 bases and the J gene lost 4 bases, with 19 bases spanning the gap. The CDR3 coding sequence is TGTGCCACCAGCAAGATCTCAGGGATAGGGAGCACCGGGGAGCTGTTTTTT. Translation gives CATSKISGIGSTGELFF.

A note on this clone: Other DNA sequences of this sample code for an identical CDR3. The chain couples TRBV2 to TRBJ2-3; unclear D gene. V gave up 3 bases and J gave up 0 bases, with 10 bases separating them. The germline gives CDR1 SNHLY, CDR2 FYNNEI. This CDR3 comprises 15 residues. CDR3 sequence: CASSEWQTSTDTQYF. The CDR3 coding sequence is TGTGCCAGCAGTGAGTGGCAAACTAGCACAGATACGCAGTATTTT.

The genes are TRBV7-2 and TRBJ2-3, with 7 bases matching TRBD2. V was clipped by 1 base and J by 5 bases; unmatched bases: 9. The CDR3 sequence is 16 residues long. Germline V gene sequence: CDR1 SGHTA, CDR2 FQGNSA. The CDR3 region is CASSLVLTLAEDTQYF. In DNA form, the CDR3 reads TGTGCCAGCAGCTTAGTACTAACGCTAGCGGAAGATACGCAGTATTTT.

The rearrangement joins TRBV6-1 to TRBJ2-1, with 8 bases fitting TRBD2. From germline, CDR1 is MNHNS and CDR2 SASEGT. Unmatched junction bases numbered 7, after V lost 7 bases and J lost 2 bases. CDR3 length: 15 amino acids. CDR3 coding DNA: TGTGCCAGCACCATAGGACTAGCACCCTACAATGAGCAGTTCTTC. Protein: CASTIGLAPYNEQFF.

The chain recombines TRBV6-1 with TRBJ1-1; the D gene is possibly TRBD1 (6 bases). Germline loops: CDR1 MNHNS, CDR2 SASEGT. The ends were cut back, 6 bases at V and 10 bases at J, with 15 bases in the middle. This CDR3 is 12 amino acids long. The CDR3 protein is CASSEAGVGAFF. In nucleotides, the CDR3 is TGTGCCAGCAGCGAGGCAGGGGTCGGAGCTTTCTTT.

CDR3 loop: CASSEGLGREYEQYF. The CDR3 DNA is TGTGCCAGCAGCGAGGGATTGGGGAGGGAATACGAGCAGTACTTC. The rearrangement uses TRBV9 and TRBJ2-7; TRBD2 matches 7 bases. With V trimmed by 3 bases and J by 4 bases, 10 bases remained unmatched. Germline CDR1 and CDR2: SGDLS and YYNGEE. CDR3 size: 15 residues.

V usage is TRBV27 and J usage is TRBJ2-1, with a possible D match to TRBD1 (6 bases). The ends were cut back, 3 bases at V and 2 bases at J, with 14 bases in the middle. The length of the CDR3 is 16 residues. The germline V gene has CDR1 MNHEY and CDR2 SMNVEV (reference sequence). This CDR3 reads CASSLDSLATYNEQFF. The CDR3 DNA follows: TGTGCCAGCAGTTTGGACAGTCTAGCTACCTACAATGAGCAGTTCTTC.

V gene TRBV28 combines with J gene TRBJ2-2; TRBD1 aligns across 8 bases. Germline lookup yields CDR1 MDHEN and CDR2 SYDVKM. Trimming at V came to 5 bases and at J to 5 bases, leaving 4 bases not matched to a gene. The CDR3 totals 14 residues. In DNA form, the CDR3 reads TGTGCCAGCAGTCGGACAGGGATGACCGGGGAGCTGTTTTTT. It encodes CASSRTGMTGELFF.

The J gene is TRBJ1-1, the V gene TRBV28; D not resolved. Germline lookup yields CDR1 MDHEN and CDR2 SYDVKM. The CDR3 consists of 14 residues. Trimming removed 6 bases from V and 1 base from J, with 12 bases in between. The CDR3 loop is CASSLGPQNTEAFF. Here the CDR3 DNA reads TGTGCCAGCAGCCTCGGACCCCAGAACACTGAAGCTTTCTTT.

The chain joins TRBV19 to TRBJ1-2; D is undetermined. CDR1 and CDR2 (germline): LNHDA, SQIVND (reference sequence). CDR3 size: 13 residues. V lost 7 bases to trimming and J lost 1 base, with 10 bases between them. CDR3 amino acids: CASTPRDNYGYTF. CDR3 in DNA: TGTGCCAGTACCCCGCGGGATAACTATGGCTACACCTTC.